These T cell receptor beta chains were read from a single sample in a study of technical replicates of blood from a handful of donors. Profiling relied on immunoSEQ multiplex PCR, and the TCRdb table lists in-frame clones only, not all of them. The repertoire holds 59,000 or so clones, with roughly 93% as singletons. Sequencing was done on a sample of PBMCs. The receptors were gathered from a human donor in good health. Some clones in this sample may be carry-over from other donors' samples. Each CDR3 is given with its conserved first and last residue. The D gene is left open where the match is weak. Clone size is not always given. Where it is, it says once, few, many or a class for expanded clones.

d_gene: -; len: 15; v_gene: TRBV11-2; j_gene: TRBJ2-7; abundance: -; CDR3nt: TGTGCCAGCAGCCGAGGGGGGGGGTATGGCGAGGAGCAGTACTTC; CDR3aa: CASSRGGGYGEEQYF
d_gene: TRBD1; len: 14; v_gene: TRBV7-9; j_gene: TRBJ1-2; abundance: -; CDR3nt: TGTGCCAGCAGCCCAACCGGGACAGTCTATGGCTACACCTTC; CDR3aa: CASSPTGTVYGYTF
d_gene: -; len: 14; v_gene: TRBV21-1; j_gene: TRBJ2-7; abundance: -; CDR3nt: TGTGCCAGCACCCCCCGGAGACAGGAATGCGAGCAGTACTTC; CDR3aa: CASTPRRQECEQYF
d_gene: -; len: 16; v_gene: TRBV9; j_gene: TRBJ2-1; abundance: -; CDR3nt: TGTGCCAGCAGCGTACTCCCTAGCGCGGGCAACAATGAGCAGTTCTTC; CDR3aa: CASSVLPSAGNNEQFF
d_gene: -; len: 12; v_gene: TRBV9; j_gene: TRBJ1-1; abundance: -; CDR3nt: TGTGCCAGCAGCGTTGGCGGCACTGAAGCTTTCTTT; CDR3aa: CASSVGGTEAFF
d_gene: TRBD2; len: 15; v_gene: TRBV7-3; j_gene: TRBJ2-1; abundance: once; CDR3nt: TGTGCCAGCAGGGTGAGCGGGAGGTGGTTCAAGGAGCAGTTCTTC; CDR3aa: CASRVSGRWFKEQFF
d_gene: TRBD2; len: 18; v_gene: TRBV25-1; j_gene: TRBJ2-7; abundance: -; CDR3nt: TGTGCCAGCAGTGAAGAAGGGACTAGCGGGGGATTCATGGACGAGCAGTACTTC; CDR3aa: CASSEEGTSGGFMDEQYF
d_gene: TRBD1; len: 13; v_gene: TRBV6-1; j_gene: TRBJ2-7; abundance: once; CDR3nt: TGTGCCAGCTCGAGGGACAGGGCTAACGAGCAGTACTTC; CDR3aa: CASSRDRANEQYF
d_gene: TRBD1; len: 16; v_gene: TRBV6-6; j_gene: TRBJ1-6; abundance: -; CDR3nt: TGTGCCAGCAGTTACTCGACAGGGTCGGGTAATTCACCCCTCCACTTT; CDR3aa: CASSYSTGSGNSPLHF
d_gene: TRBD1; len: 16; v_gene: TRBV9; j_gene: TRBJ2-1; abundance: -; CDR3nt: TGTGCCAGTGCCCTTCGGACAGGGGGCTTACACAATGAGCAGTTCTTC; CDR3aa: CASALRTGGLHNEQFF
d_gene: TRBD2; len: 18; v_gene: TRBV7-2; j_gene: TRBJ2-7; abundance: -; CDR3nt: TGTGCCAGCAGCTTAAGGGGCCCGGATAGCGGGGGTAATCGGCAGCAGTACTTC; CDR3aa: CASSLRGPDSGGNRQQYF
d_gene: -; len: 15; v_gene: TRBV6-5; j_gene: TRBJ2-7; abundance: -; CDR3nt: TGTGCCAGCAGTTACTCTGCAGTAAAACCCTACGAGCAGTACTTC; CDR3aa: CASSYSAVKPYEQYF
d_gene: TRBD1; len: 15; v_gene: TRBV19; j_gene: TRBJ2-2; abundance: -; CDR3nt: TGTGCCAGTACCCAAGACAGGGGGCTTACCGGGGAGCTGTTTTTT; CDR3aa: CASTQDRGLTGELFF
d_gene: TRBD2; len: 14; v_gene: TRBV5-4; j_gene: TRBJ2-7; abundance: -; CDR3nt: TGTGCCAGCAGCTTGGGGACTAGCGGTCGAGAGCAGTACTTC; CDR3aa: CASSLGTSGREQYF
d_gene: TRBD1; len: 14; v_gene: TRBV29-1; j_gene: TRBJ2-1; abundance: -; CDR3nt: TGCAGCGTTGAGACAGGGATCTCCTACAATGAGCAGTTCTTC; CDR3aa: CSVETGISYNEQFF
d_gene: -; len: 11; v_gene: TRBV19; j_gene: TRBJ2-5; abundance: -; CDR3nt: TGTGCCAGTAGTATCTCCCAGACCCAGTACTTC; CDR3aa: CASSISQTQYF
d_gene: TRBD2; len: 14; v_gene: TRBV7-2; j_gene: TRBJ2-1; abundance: -; CDR3nt: TGTGCCAGCAAGGGCGGGAGCCTCTACAATGAGCAGTTCTTC; CDR3aa: CASKGGSLYNEQFF
d_gene: -; len: 13; v_gene: TRBV11-2; j_gene: TRBJ2-1; abundance: -; CDR3nt: TGTGCCAGCAGCTTAGTCAGGGAACATGAGCAGTTCTTC; CDR3aa: CASSLVREHEQFF
d_gene: -; len: 15; v_gene: TRBV9; j_gene: TRBJ1-3; abundance: -; CDR3nt: TGTGCCAGCAGCTTAACAGTGGCCCCTGGAAACACCATATATTTT; CDR3aa: CASSLTVAPGNTIYF
d_gene: TRBD1; len: 19; v_gene: TRBV10-3; j_gene: TRBJ1-4; abundance: -; CDR3nt: TGTGCCATCAGTCCAACCCAGGGGACAGTAGTTGCAACTAATGAAAAACTGTTTTTT; CDR3aa: CAISPTQGTVVATNEKLFF
d_gene: -; len: 16; v_gene: TRBV2; j_gene: TRBJ2-7; abundance: -; CDR3nt: TGTGCCAGCAGCCCCCTCTATAGTCCCTCGACCTACGAGCAGTACTTC; CDR3aa: CASSPLYSPSTYEQYF
d_gene: TRBD2; len: 14; v_gene: TRBV4-1; j_gene: TRBJ2-1; abundance: -; CDR3nt: TGCGCCAGCAGCCAAGCGGGGGGGCAGTTTGAGCAGTTCTTC; CDR3aa: CASSQAGGQFEQFF